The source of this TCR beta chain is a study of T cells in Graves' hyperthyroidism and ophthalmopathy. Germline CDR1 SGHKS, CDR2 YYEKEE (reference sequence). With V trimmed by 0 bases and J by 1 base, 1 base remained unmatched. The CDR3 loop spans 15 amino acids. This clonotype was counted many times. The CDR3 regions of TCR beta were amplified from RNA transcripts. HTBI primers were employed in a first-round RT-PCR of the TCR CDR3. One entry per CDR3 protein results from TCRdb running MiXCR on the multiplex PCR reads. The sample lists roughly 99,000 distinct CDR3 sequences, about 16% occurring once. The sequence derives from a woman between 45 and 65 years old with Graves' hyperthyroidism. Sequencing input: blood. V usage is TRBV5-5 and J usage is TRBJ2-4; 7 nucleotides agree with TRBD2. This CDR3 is CASSLGGGAKNIQYF. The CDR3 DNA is TGTGCCAGCAGCTTGGGCGGGGGTGCCAAAAACATTCAGTACTTC.